This T cell receptor (beta chain) originates from a study of blood T cell repertoires in COVID-19. The cohort comprised adults aged about 18 to 90 years residing in about two dozen US areas. TCRdb keeps only in-frame clones here, not all; method: immunoSEQ multiplex PCR. The repertoire holds approximately 240,000 clones, with about 89% as singletons. The receptor was derived from a woman aged 18-29 years who had recovered from COVID-19. Sequencing input: PBMCs or T cells enriched from blood (not recorded which).

CDR3 sequence: CASASFVRDGYTF. Here the CDR3 DNA reads TGTGCCAGCGCTTCTTTTGTCAGGGATGGCTACACCTTC. The J gene is TRBJ1-2, the V gene TRBV27, with a weak D call TRBD1 (5 bases). The CDR3 is made up of 13 amino acids. Germline loops: CDR1 MNHEY, CDR2 SMNVEV (reference sequence). V lost 8 bases, J lost 6 bases, and 16 bases lay in between.